These T cell receptor beta chains were read from a single sample in a study of shared clonotypes between healthy human individuals. Clones were read by immunoSEQ multiplex PCR, and TCRdb kept only the in-frame ones, dropping some. The sample carries 650,000 to 800,000 clones, roughly 94% recorded once. Sequencing was carried out using naive CD8+ T cells sorted from blood. These TCRs come from a man aged 25-45 years in good health. The CDR3 runs from the conserved cysteine through the conserved F or W. A D gene is named only where the DNA matches it firmly. The size of a clone is reported for some rows only, either as once, few or many, or as a class for expanded clones.

j_call,d_call,clone_size,v_call,cdr3_length,cdr3_aa,cdr3_nt
TRBJ2-3,TRBD1,-,TRBV5-6,16,CASSTTGVDVTDTQYF,TGTGCCAGCAGCACTACAGGGGTGGATGTTACAGATACGCAGTATTTT
TRBJ1-4,-,-,TRBV30,15,CAWRVGGYLNEKLFF,TGTGCCTGGAGGGTCGGAGGGTACCTTAATGAAAAACTGTTTTTT
TRBJ2-1,TRBD2,-,TRBV28,15,CASRGTSGYYNEQFF,TGTGCCAGCAGGGGGACTAGCGGTTACTACAATGAGCAGTTCTTC
TRBJ1-1,TRBD1,-,TRBV27,15,CASSLFRTGNTEAFF,TGTGCCAGCAGTTTATTTCGGACAGGGAACACTGAAGCTTTCTTT
TRBJ2-7,-,-,TRBV4-1,15,CASSQDGSSYYEQYF,TGCGCCAGCAGCCAAGACGGTTCTAGCTACTACGAGCAGTACTTC
TRBJ2-7,TRBD2,few,TRBV7-9,14,CASSFPLAGGEQYF,TGTGCCAGCAGCTTCCCACTAGCGGGAGGCGAGCAGTACTTC
TRBJ2-7,TRBD2,-,TRBV15,15,CATSLGGSGRYEQYF,TGTGCCACCAGCCTTGGAGGAAGCGGGAGGTACGAGCAGTACTTC
TRBJ2-7,TRBD1,-,TRBV5-6,14,CASSWGQGPYEQYF,TGTGCCAGCAGCTGGGGACAGGGCCCCTACGAGCAGTACTTC
TRBJ2-5,TRBD1,-,TRBV12-5,15,CASGLGTGPQETQYF,TGTGCTAGTGGTTTGGGGACAGGGCCCCAAGAGACCCAGTACTTC
TRBJ2-1,TRBD2,-,TRBV27,16,CASSLWTSGAYNEQFF,TGTGCCAGCAGTTTATGGACTAGCGGGGCTTACAATGAGCAGTTCTTC
TRBJ2-1,TRBD2,-,TRBV2,17,CASRARTSGGYVDEQFF,TGTGCCAGCAGGGCTAGGACTAGCGGTGGGTATGTAGATGAGCAGTTCTTC
TRBJ2-3,-,-,TRBV6-5,14,CASSLLPRTDTQYF,TGTGCCAGCAGCCTTCTGCCTCGCACAGATACGCAGTATTTT
TRBJ2-1,TRBD2,-,TRBV27,16,CASSPGLAGPYNEQFF,TGTGCCAGCAGCCCGGGACTAGCGGGACCCTACAATGAGCAGTTCTTC
TRBJ2-7,TRBD1,-,TRBV27,13,CASSLGTANEQYF,TGTGCCAGCAGTTTAGGGACAGCCAACGAGCAGTACTTC
TRBJ1-2,-,once,TRBV6-6,13,CASGDRAFNGYTF,TGTGCCAGCGGGGACCGGGCGTTTAATGGCTACACCTTC
TRBJ2-5,TRBD2,-,TRBV4-1,17,CASSPKTSGRYQETQYF,TGCGCCAGCAGCCCGAAGACTAGCGGACGGTACCAAGAGACCCAGTACTTC
TRBJ2-7,-,few,TRBV4-1,14,CASSQSGLSYEQYF,TGCGCCAGCAGCCAATCGGGACTCTCCTACGAGCAGTACTTC
TRBJ2-7,-,-,TRBV27,14,CASSLSLGSYEQYF,TGTGCCAGCAGTTTATCTCTCGGTTCCTACGAGCAGTACTTC
TRBJ2-1,-,-,TRBV11-3,12,CASSLSGTEQFF,TGTGCCAGCAGCTTGAGCGGTACGGAGCAGTTCTTC
TRBJ2-3,-,once,TRBV2,16,CASSEGWKESTDTQYF,TGTGCCAGCAGTGAAGGGTGGAAGGAGAGCACAGATACGCAGTATTTT
TRBJ2-1,TRBD1,-,TRBV7-9,15,CASATGVLSYNEQFF,TGTGCCAGCGCCACAGGGGTCCTCTCCTACAATGAGCAGTTCTTC
TRBJ2-1,TRBD2,-,TRBV2,15,CASSELTSGSHEQFF,TGTGCCAGCAGTGAACTGACTAGCGGGAGCCATGAGCAGTTCTTC
TRBJ2-5,TRBD1,once,TRBV14,17,CASSSSGTGAHWETQYF,TGTGCCAGCAGCTCCTCCGGGACAGGGGCCCACTGGGAGACCCAGTACTTC
TRBJ2-1,TRBD2,-,TRBV9,15,CASSVGTSGSSWQFF,TGTGCCAGCAGCGTTGGCACTAGCGGGAGTTCGTGGCAGTTCTTC
TRBJ1-1,-,-,TRBV2,9,CASNREAFF,TGTGCCAGCAACAGAGAAGCTTTCTTT
TRBJ2-1,-,-,TRBV28,13,CASRTGWVNEQFF,TGTGCCAGCAGAACAGGGTGGGTCAATGAGCAGTTCTTC
TRBJ2-1,TRBD2,-,TRBV7-9,15,CASSPRLARGNEQFF,TGTGCCAGCAGCCCTCGACTAGCGAGGGGGAATGAGCAGTTCTTC
TRBJ2-7,-,-,TRBV27,13,CASSLGQSYEQYF,TGTGCCAGCAGCCTAGGACAGTCCTACGAGCAGTACTTC
TRBJ2-1,-,-,TRBV27,14,CASSLSRAGFEQFF,TGTGCCAGCAGTTTATCCCGCGCGGGTTTTGAGCAGTTCTTC
TRBJ2-1,-,-,TRBV11-2,17,CASRPILGTTGSNEQFF,TGTGCCAGCAGGCCTATCCTGGGGACAACGGGTAGCAATGAGCAGTTCTTC
TRBJ1-5,TRBD1,-,TRBV11-2,16,CASSPGPGQLNQPQHF,TGTGCCAGCAGCCCCGGCCCGGGACAGCTCAATCAGCCCCAGCATTTT
TRBJ1-1,TRBD1,-,TRBV7-9,16,CANGNPGTGVNTEAFF,TGTGCCAACGGAAACCCGGGGACAGGGGTGAACACTGAAGCTTTCTTT
TRBJ2-7,TRBD1,-,TRBV28,14,CASGKQGARTEQYF,TGTGCCAGCGGAAAACAGGGGGCGCGAACCGAGCAGTACTTC
TRBJ1-4,-,-,TRBV28,15,CASSLLGPDFEKLFF,TGTGCCAGCAGTTTACTGGGGCCTGACTTTGAAAAACTGTTTTTT
TRBJ2-6,TRBD2,-,TRBV27,17,CASSPVSGGTGANVLTF,TGTGCCAGCAGTCCAGTTTCGGGGGGGACTGGGGCCAACGTCCTGACTTTC
TRBJ1-2,TRBD1,-,TRBV6-5,13,CASSPGTGYGYTF,TGTGCCAGCAGCCCCGGGACAGGGTATGGCTACACCTTC
TRBJ2-7,TRBD2,once,TRBV11-1,15,CASSLATSGTYEQYF,TGTGCCAGCAGCTTAGCGACTAGCGGGACTTACGAGCAGTACTTC